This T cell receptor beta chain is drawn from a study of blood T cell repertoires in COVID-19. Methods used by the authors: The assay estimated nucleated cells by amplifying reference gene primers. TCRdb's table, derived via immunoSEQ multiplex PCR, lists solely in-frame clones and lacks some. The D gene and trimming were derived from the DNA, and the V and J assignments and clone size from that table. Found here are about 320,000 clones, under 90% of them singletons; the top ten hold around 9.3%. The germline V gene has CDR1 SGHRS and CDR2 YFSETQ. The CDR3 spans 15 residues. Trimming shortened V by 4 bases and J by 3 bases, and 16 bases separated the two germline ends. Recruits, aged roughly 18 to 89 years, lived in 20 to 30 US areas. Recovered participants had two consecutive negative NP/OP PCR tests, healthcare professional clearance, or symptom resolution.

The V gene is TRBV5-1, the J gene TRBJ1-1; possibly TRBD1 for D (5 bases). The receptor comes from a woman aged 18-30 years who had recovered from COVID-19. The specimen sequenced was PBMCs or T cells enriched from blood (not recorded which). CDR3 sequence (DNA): TGCGCCAGCAGCCTCGGACAAACGGGGGACACTGAAGCTTTCTTT. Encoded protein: CASSLGQTGDTEAFF.